This is a list of T cell receptor beta chains from one sample in a study of monozygotic twins with inflammatory bowel disease. TCRdb re-called the 5' RACE reads and shows each CDR3 protein once, DNA omitted. With a few hundred thousand distinct CDR3 sequences in the sample, the ten largest clones hold 2.5% to 3%. Sequencing used blood. These receptors all come from a human donor with ulcerative colitis or Crohn's disease, or a healthy co-twin of an affected twin (not recorded which). Both conserved end residues are part of each CDR3.

v_call	j_call	cdr3_length	cdr3_aa
TRBV5-1	TRBJ1-1	16	CASSLLPGVGNTEAFF
TRBV6-1	TRBJ2-3	18	CASRPQTGRRFGTDTQYF
TRBV7-2	TRBJ2-7	16	CASSLDLAGRRGEQYF
TRBV28	TRBJ2-7	16	CASSRQKPGQTYEQYF
TRBV14	TRBJ2-5	20	CASSQGRAGALPYHQETQYF
TRBV20-1	TRBJ2-7	18	CSARGGGNRGPSSYEQYF
TRBV2	TRBJ2-1	16	CASSENGAPSYNEQFF
TRBV5-1	TRBJ1-3	14	CASSSSYQGDTIYF
TRBV6-5	TRBJ2-6	15	CASSSGGSGANVLTF
TRBV12-5	TRBJ2-1	14	CASGSFGSYNEQFF
TRBV5-1	TRBJ2-7	14	CASSLWQGSDEQYF
TRBV7-7	TRBJ2-7	13	CASSLATSSEQYF
TRBV23-1	TRBJ2-5	15	CASSQPTGNMETQYF
TRBV3-1	TRBJ2-6	18	CASTLPDRAFSGANVLTF
TRBV19	TRBJ1-1	12	CASIAGAAEAFF
TRBV7-9	TRBJ1-4	14	CASSLVRDSEKLFF
TRBV20-1	TRBJ2-3	17	CSASFGLAGGSTDTQYF
TRBV6-5	TRBJ2-1	15	CASRYDRAANNEQFF
TRBV7-2	TRBJ2-3	12	CASRPQEDTQYF
TRBV20-1	TRBJ2-3	16	CSARDLAGGPTDTQYF
TRBV20-1	TRBJ2-3	14	CSARFRSGWDTQYF
TRBV12-3/TRBV12-4	TRBJ2-1	14	CASSPIRGYNEQFF
TRBV6-2/TRBV6-3	TRBJ2-5	16	CASSYSRTTAQETQYF